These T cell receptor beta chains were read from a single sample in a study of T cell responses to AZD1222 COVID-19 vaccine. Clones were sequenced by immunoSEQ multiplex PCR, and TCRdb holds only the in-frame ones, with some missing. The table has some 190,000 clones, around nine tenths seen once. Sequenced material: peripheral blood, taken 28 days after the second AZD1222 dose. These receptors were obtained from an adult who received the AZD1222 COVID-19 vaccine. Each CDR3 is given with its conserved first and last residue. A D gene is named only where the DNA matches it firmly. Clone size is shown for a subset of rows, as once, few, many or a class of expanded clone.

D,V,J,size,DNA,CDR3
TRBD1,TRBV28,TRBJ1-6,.,TGTGCCAGCAGCTCCCGGACAGGGCCGAATTCACCCCTCCACTTT,CASSSRTGPNSPLHF
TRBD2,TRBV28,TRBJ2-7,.,TGTGCCAGCAGTTCCCCTAGCGGGAGCGGGTCCTACGAGCAGTACTTC,CASSSPSGSGSYEQYF
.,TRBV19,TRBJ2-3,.,TGTGCCAGTAGTCCTGGAGGGGCTGGCACAGATACGCAGTATTTT,CASSPGGAGTDTQYF
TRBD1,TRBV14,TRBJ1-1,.,TGTGCCAGCAGTAACAGGGGGCTGAAAGCTTTCTTT,CASSNRGLKAFF
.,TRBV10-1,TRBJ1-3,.,TGCGCCAGCACCGAGACAGGTCACTCTGGAAACACCATATATTTT,CASTETGHSGNTIYF
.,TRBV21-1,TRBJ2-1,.,TGTGCCAGCAGCAGCGGACCCGGGACTCCCCGGGGAGAGCAGTTCTTC,CASSSGPGTPRGEQFF
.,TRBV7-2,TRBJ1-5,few,TGTGCCAGCAGTCCACCGGGATGGGGCAATCAGCCCCAGCATTTT,CASSPPGWGNQPQHF
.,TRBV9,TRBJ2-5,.,TGTGCCAGCAGCGTAGCCCCTAGCCATATCCAAGAGACCCAGTACTTC,CASSVAPSHIQETQYF
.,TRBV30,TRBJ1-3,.,TGTGCCTGGAGGACGGCAGGGTTAAACTCTGGAAACACCATATATTTT,CAWRTAGLNSGNTIYF
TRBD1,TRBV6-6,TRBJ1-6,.,TGTGCCAGCAGCCCCCGGGACAGCTATTCACCCCTCCACTTT,CASSPRDSYSPLHF
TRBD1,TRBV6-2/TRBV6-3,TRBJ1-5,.,TGTGCCAGCAGCCGAAGACAGGGTAAACAGCCCCAGCATTTT,CASSRRQGKQPQHF
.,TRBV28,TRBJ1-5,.,TGTGCCAGTGGTGGAGGTACGGGCGATCAGCCCCAGCATTTT,CASGGGTGDQPQHF
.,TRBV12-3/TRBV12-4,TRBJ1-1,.,TGTGCCAGCACATACAGGGTGAACACTGAAGCTTTCTTT,CASTYRVNTEAFF
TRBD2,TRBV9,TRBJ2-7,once,TGTGCCAGCAGCACAGGAGGGAGGGGACTAGCGGGAGGAGAGCAGTACTTC,CASSTGGRGLAGGEQYF
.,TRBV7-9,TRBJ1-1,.,TGTGCCAGCAGCTTTGATTTGAGGAACACTGAAGCTTTCTTT,CASSFDLRNTEAFF
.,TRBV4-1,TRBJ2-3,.,TGCGCCAGCAGCCAAGGCCGAATCGCAGATACGCAGTATTTT,CASSQGRIADTQYF
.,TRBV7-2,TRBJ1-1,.,TGTGCCAGCGTCCAGGGACGCATGAACACTGAAGCTTTCTTT,CASVQGRMNTEAFF
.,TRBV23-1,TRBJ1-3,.,TGCGCCAGCAGGACTGTGGGAGTTAAATCTTACTCTGGAAACACCATATATTTT,CASRTVGVKSYSGNTIYF
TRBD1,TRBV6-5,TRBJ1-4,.,TGTGCCAGCAGTTACTCTCTGAGACAGGGTAATGAAAAACTGTTTTTT,CASSYSLRQGNEKLFF
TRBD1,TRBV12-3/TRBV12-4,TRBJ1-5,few,TGTGCCAGCAGCTGGACAGGGAATCAGCCCCAGCATTTT,CASSWTGNQPQHF
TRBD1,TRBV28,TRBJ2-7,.,TGTGCCAGCAGTGCCGGGACAGGGGGCGCCTACGAGCAGTACTTC,CASSAGTGGAYEQYF
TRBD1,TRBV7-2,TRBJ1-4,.,TGTGCCAGCAGGAGACAGGGGCGGTCGGAAAAACTGTTTTTT,CASRRQGRSEKLFF
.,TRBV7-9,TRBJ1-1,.,TGTGCCAGCAGCTTAGCAGGGGCGGGGGAAGCTTTCTTT,CASSLAGAGEAFF
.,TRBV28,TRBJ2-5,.,TGTGCCAGCAAGTCGACACTGTGGGACCGGGAGACCCAGTACTTC,CASKSTLWDRETQYF
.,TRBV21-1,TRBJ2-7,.,TGTGCCAGCAGCCCTGTAGGGGACCATAACTCCTACGAGCAGTACTTC,CASSPVGDHNSYEQYF
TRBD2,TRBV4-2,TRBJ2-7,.,TGTGCCAGCAGCCAAGAAGGTAGCGGGCGTTACGAGCAGTACTTC,CASSQEGSGRYEQYF
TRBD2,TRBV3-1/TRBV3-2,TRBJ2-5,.,TGTGCCAGCAGCCCGGGACTAGCGGAGACCCAGTACTTC,CASSPGLAETQYF
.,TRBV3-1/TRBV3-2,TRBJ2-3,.,TGTGCCAGCAGCCCCCTTGGAGGAGCGGCTGCTGATACGCAGTATTTT,CASSPLGGAAADTQYF
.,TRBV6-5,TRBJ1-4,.,TGTGCCAGCAGTTTGGGAGGACTGCGGTTTAATGAAAAACTGTTTTTT,CASSLGGLRFNEKLFF
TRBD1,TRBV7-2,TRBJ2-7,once,TGTGCCAGCAGCACACAGGGGCCCTACGAGCAGTACTTC,CASSTQGPYEQYF
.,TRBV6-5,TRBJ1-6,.,TGTGCCAGCAGTTTACGGAATTCACCCCTCCACTTT,CASSLRNSPLHF
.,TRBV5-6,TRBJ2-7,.,TGTGCCAGCAGCCCCGGGGCAGGGTTCTCCTACGAGCAGTACTTC,CASSPGAGFSYEQYF
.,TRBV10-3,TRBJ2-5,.,TGTGCCATCAGTCGGGACACCCAAGAGACCCAGTACTTC,CAISRDTQETQYF
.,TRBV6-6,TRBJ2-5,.,TGTGCCAGTTCGGACTGGAACCAAGAGACCCAGTACTTC,CASSDWNQETQYF
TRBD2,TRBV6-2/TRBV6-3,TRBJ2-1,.,TGTGCCAGCAGCCCTCTCCTAGCGGGAGGGCACGGTGAGCAGTTCTTC,CASSPLLAGGHGEQFF
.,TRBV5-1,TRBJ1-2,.,TGCGCCAGCAGCCCATTACAGGGAATCTATGGCTACACCTTC,CASSPLQGIYGYTF
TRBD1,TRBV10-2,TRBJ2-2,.,TGCGCCAGCAGACCAACAGGGGGCCCCGGGGAGCTGTTTTTT,CASRPTGGPGELFF
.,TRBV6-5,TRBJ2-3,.,TGTGCCAGCAGTTACACCACTAGCACAGATACGCAGTATTTT,CASSYTTSTDTQYF
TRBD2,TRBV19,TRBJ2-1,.,TGTGCCAGTAGTATTGGCAGCGGGAGGGTTTACAATGAGCAGTTCTTC,CASSIGSGRVYNEQFF
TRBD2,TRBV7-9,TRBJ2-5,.,TGTGCCAGCAGCTTAGCTACTAGCGGGAGTCGGGAGACCCAGTACTTC,CASSLATSGSRETQYF